A selection of T cell receptor beta chains follows, all from one sample in a study of T cells in tumors after PD-1 blockade. TCRdb's table, derived via immunoSEQ multiplex PCR, lists solely in-frame clones and lacks some. The sample includes more than 14,000 clones, over 70% seen only once; the top ten take around 21%. This sample comprised PBMCs, obtained after anti-PD-1 treatment. These TCRs come from a human donor with basal cell carcinoma. Each CDR3 is given without its conserved first and last residue. Fields, in order: V gene, clone size, CDR3 protein. Some rows have no size entry. The others give once, few or many, or a class for an expanded clone.

v_call: TRBV4-1
clone_size: NA
cdr3_aa: ASSQEHSPSTDTQY

v_call: TRBV25-1
clone_size: NA
cdr3_aa: ASSESSGVGKEY

v_call: TRBV5-3
clone_size: NA
cdr3_aa: ARSSGGETGGTPNYGYT

v_call: TRBV2
clone_size: few
cdr3_aa: ARRDGGARAGSSYNEQF

v_call: TRBV25-1
clone_size: NA
cdr3_aa: ASSELTGVSEKLF

v_call: TRBV10-1
clone_size: NA
cdr3_aa: ASRDRQGGEQY

v_call: TRBV6-6
clone_size: NA
cdr3_aa: ASSSSGGPGGTQY

v_call: TRBV19
clone_size: NA
cdr3_aa: ASSNTGQGGNQPQH

v_call: TRBV20-1
clone_size: NA
cdr3_aa: SASRGLNTEAF

v_call: TRBV5-5
clone_size: medium-sized
cdr3_aa: ASSLTGLNLYNEQF

v_call: TRBV12-3/TRBV12-4
clone_size: NA
cdr3_aa: ASSWDGKETQY

v_call: TRBV6-5
clone_size: NA
cdr3_aa: ASSKRRASGGPQH

v_call: TRBV5-1
clone_size: NA
cdr3_aa: ASRPLAGEVVTGELF

v_call: TRBV5-1
clone_size: NA
cdr3_aa: ASSFGNRASTDTQY

v_call: TRBV27
clone_size: NA
cdr3_aa: ASSLGTSGVYQETQY

v_call: TRBV6-2/TRBV6-3
clone_size: NA
cdr3_aa: ASSYGCNEQF

v_call: TRBV19
clone_size: NA
cdr3_aa: ASSVPGQGPNQPQH

v_call: TRBV9
clone_size: NA
cdr3_aa: ASSADRQGEDYGYT

v_call: TRBV2
clone_size: NA
cdr3_aa: ASSTKGTNEKLF

v_call: TRBV4-2
clone_size: NA
cdr3_aa: ASGMYGTSGSTDTQY

v_call: TRBV7-2
clone_size: NA
cdr3_aa: ASSLGAGGPNEQF

v_call: TRBV6-5
clone_size: few
cdr3_aa: ASRLAGGGTDTQY

v_call: TRBV7-2
clone_size: NA
cdr3_aa: ASSLVPRATGELF

v_call: TRBV6-2/TRBV6-3
clone_size: NA
cdr3_aa: ASSYIPGTGGTEAF

v_call: TRBV9
clone_size: NA
cdr3_aa: ASSVRDGGAGELF

v_call: TRBV6-5
clone_size: NA
cdr3_aa: ASRNRETDTQY

v_call: TRBV2
clone_size: NA
cdr3_aa: PTCYGGAGEGSSYNEQF

v_call: TRBV7-6
clone_size: NA
cdr3_aa: ASSPAGVAYEQY

v_call: TRBV4-1
clone_size: NA
cdr3_aa: ASSQDAGLTDTQY

v_call: TRBV28
clone_size: NA
cdr3_aa: ASSLPGLAERSSYNEQF

v_call: TRBV10-3
clone_size: once
cdr3_aa: AISHGTSGRREQF

v_call: TRBV19
clone_size: NA
cdr3_aa: ASSIRAGDGTEAF

v_call: TRBV4-3
clone_size: NA
cdr3_aa: ASSQEPNEQF

v_call: TRBV6-2/TRBV6-3
clone_size: NA
cdr3_aa: ASSPPRRLNTGELF

v_call: TRBV29-1
clone_size: NA
cdr3_aa: SVVGDRGVNEQF

v_call: TRBV7-9
clone_size: few
cdr3_aa: ASSSTPRRPNNEQF

v_call: TRBV18
clone_size: NA
cdr3_aa: ASSPEGQHNEKLF

v_call: TRBV6-1
clone_size: NA
cdr3_aa: ASSEDGLRQSY

v_call: TRBV2
clone_size: NA
cdr3_aa: ASNLQEFYGYT

v_call: TRBV6-4
clone_size: NA
cdr3_aa: ASSDEQY

v_call: TRBV2
clone_size: NA
cdr3_aa: ACCYGGAGVGSSYNEQF

v_call: TRBV4-2
clone_size: NA
cdr3_aa: ASSQDVPASGTQY

v_call: TRBV5-6
clone_size: NA
cdr3_aa: ASSGTPDQPQH

v_call: TRBV7-3
clone_size: NA
cdr3_aa: ASSPGTDSYGYT

v_call: TRBV15
clone_size: NA
cdr3_aa: ATSRARRQPQH

v_call: TRBV6-5
clone_size: NA
cdr3_aa: ASSRGGSTGNTIY

v_call: TRBV4-1
clone_size: NA
cdr3_aa: ASSPPSGRDTQY

v_call: TRBV10-3
clone_size: few
cdr3_aa: AISESEGTGHGYT

v_call: TRBV6-5
clone_size: NA
cdr3_aa: ASSYSPGETEAF

v_call: TRBV19
clone_size: NA
cdr3_aa: ASRKQGAGEQY

v_call: TRBV6-5
clone_size: NA
cdr3_aa: ASSQDRGSGETQY

v_call: TRBV5-6
clone_size: NA
cdr3_aa: ASSPGWGQPEETQY

v_call: TRBV19
clone_size: NA
cdr3_aa: ASSITSGSTDTQY

v_call: TRBV19
clone_size: NA
cdr3_aa: ASSIELGQPYEQY

v_call: TRBV2
clone_size: few
cdr3_aa: ARCEGGARAGSSYNEQF

v_call: TRBV7-9
clone_size: NA
cdr3_aa: ASSSTDTQY

v_call: TRBV6-5
clone_size: NA
cdr3_aa: ASSYSGGVSTDTQY

v_call: TRBV14
clone_size: NA
cdr3_aa: ASSPGTGPYEQY

v_call: TRBV5-1
clone_size: NA
cdr3_aa: ASSHQSSGFTDTQY

v_call: TRBV7-2
clone_size: NA
cdr3_aa: ASSDWGESSYEQY